This T cell receptor beta chain was observed in a study of graft-versus-host responses after intestinal transplantation. Study summary: Multivisceral, liver-intestinal, or isolated intestinal transplants were given to recipients. Findings and caveats of the study: Marrow from the recipient contained GvH clones, some of which had appeared first in ileum or blood. Allografts from individuals with graft-donor T cell macrochimerism displayed high graft-versus-host to host-versus-graft clonal ratios.

Clones were read by immunoSEQ multiplex PCR, and TCRdb kept only the in-frame ones, dropping some. In the table there are 90,000 to 100,000 clones, roughly 86% of which are singletons. CDR1 is LNHDA and CDR2 is SQIVND in the germline V gene (reference sequence). Trimming pared 7 bases from V and 5 bases from J, leaving 17 bases between. This CDR3 spans 14 amino acids. Comments on this clone: Its antigen is undetermined.

The source of this sequence is a human patient who received an intestinal transplant, so some T cells may come from the graft donor. This chain joins TRBV19 and TRBJ1-1, with a tentative D call TRBD1 (5 bases). The sequencing here drew on PBMCs, taken 255 days after intestinal transplant. The CDR3 loop is CASTKRGEKTEAFF. CDR3 nucleotide sequence: TGTGCCAGTACCAAACGGGGGGAAAAAACTGAAGCTTTCTTT.